The clone carrying this T cell receptor (beta chain) was counted many times. The antigen remains undetermined. The CDR3 has 15 residues. Germline V gives CDR1 SGHTA, CDR2 FQGNSA. V lost 0 bases and J lost 4; bases outside the gene matches: 4. This entry belongs to a study of T cell repertoires in cytomegalovirus infection. Study overall: It can be stated that public TCR beta signatures indicated CMV infection as well as a matching HLA type. Points from the study as a whole: People with CMV and the relevant HLA were identified by cumulative public TCR beta family frequency. Dominating the ex vivo response were TCR beta clonotypes that were CMV-specific and HLA-C-restricted.

TCRdb used MiXCR to reprocess the reads, holding one entry per CDR3 protein. The data show 300,000 to 400,000 distinct CDR3 sequences, 25% to 35% seen once. This rearrangement joins TRBV7-2 to TRBJ1-2; 8 bases match TRBD1. The starting material was cultured PBMCs, obtained from culture after CMV antigen stimulation. The sequence derives from a human donor in good health (CMV status not recorded). Some clones in this sample may be carry-over from other donors' samples. Here the CDR3 reads CASSLARTGSYGYTF. The CDR3 nucleotides read TGTGCCAGCAGCTTAGCAAGGACAGGGAGCTATGGCTACACCTTC.